This T cell receptor beta chain was recovered during a study of cytomegalovirus exposure and HLA in healthy donors. Broader study findings: Some TCR beta chains (around 160 of them) were listed as cytomegalovirus-associated. CMV antigen specificity of a few CMV-associated chains was confirmed in vitro. Follow-up analysis found HLA locus-dependent TCR association rates, highest for DRB1 and lowest for HLA-C.

Regarding donors, all were healthy bone marrow donors. The study ran its PCR with 60 Vbeta and 13 Jbeta primers. The assay was immunoSEQ multiplex PCR, and TCRdb's table has in-frame clones only and misses some. The sample lists 200,000 to 250,000 clones, about 78% seen once, with around 4% in the top ten. Comments on this clone: Antigen unknown.

The CDR3 totals 16 residues. The sequenced sample was PBMCs. The gene calls are TRBV21-1 and TRBJ1-2. TRBV21-1 is assigned pseudogene status. This TCR came from a male donor in good health and CMV-seronegative. The CDR3 loop is CANSPEEGLVNYGYTF. CDR3 DNA: TGTGCCAACTCTCCAGAGGAGGGGTTAGTCAACTATGGCTACACCTTC.